A single sample gave rise to the 24 T cell receptor beta chains below, sequenced in a study of CD8+ T cells in alopecia areata. The treatment: oral pan-JAK inhibitor, 5-10 mg twice daily. RNA extraction was followed by reverse transcription into cDNA, which acted as the sequencing template. Repertoires were generated with immunoSEQ multiplex PCR, while TCRdb's copy carries only in-frame clones and drops some. In the table there are more than 150,000 clones, around 60% of which are singletons. The material was CD8+ T cells sorted from blood, obtained at week 24, from a patient treated with tofacitinib. The origin of the receptors is a human donor with alopecia areata.

The sample holds a few counts of this clone. The chain recombines TRBV29-1 with TRBJ2-2; the D is unclear. Germline-derived CDR1 and CDR2 are SQVTM and ANQGSEA. This CDR3 has 10 amino acids. Trimming pared 3 bases from V and 7 bases from J, leaving 3 bases between. CDR3 region: CSVEVGELFF. In nucleotides, the CDR3 is TGCAGCGTTGAGGTCGGGGAGCTGTTTTTT.

This clone has a single count. This chain joins TRBV4-2 and TRBJ2-7; D may be TRBD2 (5 bases). Trimming shortened V by 0 bases and J by 0 bases, and 15 bases separated the two germline ends. The CDR3 runs 17 residues. CDR1 is LGHNA and CDR2 is YNFKEQ in the germline V gene. The CDR3 protein is CASSQDSADANSYEQYF. Written as DNA, the CDR3 is TGTGCCAGCAGCCAAGATTCAGCGGACGCCAACTCCTACGAGCAGTACTTC.

The chain employs TRBV10-3 and TRBJ1-1; no firm D call. The CDR3 runs to 13 residues. Germline V lookup: CDR1 ENHRY, CDR2 SYGVKD. V lost 2 bases and J lost 3, with 7 bases in between. The DNA of the CDR3 is TGTGCCATCAGTGAGAAGGGAGACACTGAAGCTTTCTTT. This sequence encodes CAISEKGDTEAFF.

The rearrangement joins TRBV29-1 to TRBJ2-1; 10 bases line up with TRBD2. The germline V gene encodes CDR1 SQVTM and CDR2 ANQGSEA. The CDR3 loop spans 14 amino acids. V lost 6 bases and J lost 9; bases outside the gene matches: 11. This CDR3 is CSVAGTSESGEQFF. The CDR3 DNA is TGCAGCGTAGCCGGGACTAGCGAATCTGGTGAGCAGTTCTTC.

The chain carries TRBV7-2 and TRBJ2-5; D not resolved. CDR3 size: 13 residues. CDR1 SGHTA and CDR2 FQGNSA come from the germline V gene. The germline V and J ends were trimmed by 4 bases and 1 base, with 7 bases remaining between them. CDR3 region: CASSSHSQETQYF. CDR3 DNA sequence: TGTGCCAGCAGCTCACACTCCCAAGAGACCCAGTACTTC.

The chain joins TRBV5-6 to TRBJ2-7; 9 nucleotides match TRBD2. The CDR3 is made up of 14 amino acids. The germline V gene encodes CDR1 SGHDT and CDR2 YYEEEE. V was clipped by 4 bases and J by 3 bases; unmatched bases: 5. The CDR3 nucleotides are TGTGCCAGCAGCCTAGCGGGAACCAACTACGAGCAGTACTTC. Amino acids: CASSLAGTNYEQYF.

The rearrangement links TRBV5-6 to TRBJ1-6; TRBD1 matches 7 bases. Per the germline V gene, CDR1 is SGHDT and CDR2 is YYEEEE. The CDR3 has 16 residues. V shed 6 bases, J shed 1 base, and the junction held 7 bases outside the gene matches. As DNA, the CDR3 is TGTGCCAGCACCCGACAGGGTTATTCCTATAATTCACCCCTCCACTTT. It yields the protein CASTRQGYSYNSPLHF.

The rearrangement joins TRBV6-5 to TRBJ2-1; D unclear. Trimming took 6 bases from V and 3 from J, leaving 3 bases between them. Germline V gives CDR1 MNHEY, CDR2 SVGAGI. This CDR3 spans 11 amino acids. The DNA for the CDR3 is TGTGCCAGCAGGCACTACAATGAGCAGTTCTTC. Its protein is CASRHYNEQFF.

The V and J genes are TRBV5-1 and TRBJ2-2; 8 nucleotides line up with TRBD1. Germline V gene data show CDR1 as SGHRS and CDR2 as YFSETQ. The CDR3 runs 15 residues. V was clipped by 7 bases and J by 6 bases; unmatched bases: 11. The CDR3 coding sequence is TGCGCCAGCGATGGTGGGACAGGTTGGTCCGGGGAGCTGTTTTTT. Amino acid sequence: CASDGGTGWSGELFF.

This clone was picked up a small number of times. The CDR3 region has the DNA TGTGCCACCCTTTCTAGAGGGGGCTACAATGAGCAGTTCTTC. The encoded protein is CATLSRGGYNEQFF. The rearrangement joins TRBV2 to TRBJ2-1; D perhaps matches TRBD1 (6 bases). The V and J ends lost 10 bases and 3 bases respectively, with 16 bases between them. Germline V lookup: CDR1 SNHLY, CDR2 FYNNEI. The CDR3 covers 14 residues. Drawing the rest from reference TRBV2 and TRBJ2-1, the complete variable domain is EPEVTQTPSHQVTQMGQEVILRCVPISNHLYFYWYRQILGQKVEFLVSFYNNEISEKSEIFDDQFSVERPDGSNFTLKIRSTKLEDSAMYFCATLSRGGYNEQFFGPGTRLTVL.

This clone was detected once. V usage is TRBV30 and J usage is TRBJ2-6; D ambiguous. Trimming shortened V by 0 bases and J by 0 bases, and 6 bases separated the two germline ends. CDR3 size: 15 residues. The germline gives CDR1 GTSNPN, CDR2 SVGIG (reference sequence). The CDR3 loop is CAWSVGISGANVLTF. CDR3 DNA: TGTGCCTGGAGTGTGGGGATCTCTGGGGCCAACGTCCTGACTTTC. Using reference TRBV30 and TRBJ2-6 for the parts outside the CDR3, the full variable domain is SQTIHQWPATLVQPVGSPLSLECTVEGTSNPNLYWYRQAAGRGLQLLFYSVGIGQISSEVPQNLSASRPQDRQFILSSKKLLLSDSGFYLCAWSVGISGANVLTFGAGSRLTVL.

The chain has TRBV15 and TRBJ2-7; 9 bases match TRBD1. V lost 0 bases and J lost 2; bases outside the gene matches: 5. CDR1 LNHNV and CDR2 YYDKDF come from the germline V gene (reference sequence). This CDR3 is 16 amino acids long. The CDR3 DNA follows: TGTGCCACCAGCAGAGACTGGGACAGGGACCCCTACGAGCAGTACTTC. Translating gives CATSRDWDRDPYEQYF. Filled out from reference TRBV15 and TRBJ2-7, the complete variable domain reads DAMVIQNPRYQVTQFGKPVTLSCSQTLNHNVMYWYQQKSSQAPKLLFHYYDKDFNNEADTPDNFQSRRPNTSFCFLDIRSPGLGDTAMYLCATSRDWDRDPYEQYFGPGTRLTVT.

This clone came up a few times. The chain has TRBV30 and TRBJ2-7; 10 bases fit TRBD1. The CDR3 contains 15 residues. Unmatched junction bases numbered 8, after V lost 4 bases and J lost 2 bases. Germline CDR1 GTSNPN, CDR2 SVGIG (reference sequence). Written as DNA, the CDR3 is TGTGCCTGGATCTCCGGAGACAGGGGGCCCTACGAGCAGTACTTC. The encoded protein is CAWISGDRGPYEQYF. Complete variable domain (other parts from reference TRBV30 and TRBJ2-7): SQTIHQWPATLVQPVGSPLSLECTVEGTSNPNLYWYRQAAGRGLQLLFYSVGIGQISSEVPQNLSASRPQDRQFILSSKKLLLSDSGFYLCAWISGDRGPYEQYFGPGTRLTVT.

The V and J genes are TRBV2 and TRBJ1-3; D perhaps matches TRBD1 (5 bases). This CDR3 contains 15 residues. The V and J ends lost 3 bases and 2 bases respectively, with 11 bases between them. Germline V gene sequence: CDR1 SNHLY, CDR2 FYNNEI. The CDR3 DNA reads as TGTGCCAGCAGTGAGGGACGGGAGACTGGAAACACCATATATTTT. Translated: CASSEGRETGNTIYF.

The CDR3 here is CAISESPSGTETQYF. DNA of the CDR3: TGTGCCATCAGTGAGTCGCCTAGCGGCACTGAGACCCAGTACTTC. J is TRBJ2-5 and V is TRBV10-3; the match to TRBD2 covers 7 bases. The CDR3 contains 15 residues. Germline-derived CDR1 and CDR2 are ENHRY and SYGVKD. V was clipped by 0 bases and J by 5 bases; unmatched bases: 6.

The rearrangement links TRBV5-5 to TRBJ2-5; no reliable D call. Germline CDR1 is SGHKS and CDR2 is YYEKEE (reference sequence). The CDR3 is 13 amino acids. V was cut by 1 base and J by 4 bases, with 8 bases left in between. The CDR3 DNA reads TGTGCCAGCAGCTTGACATATGGAGAGACCCAGTACTTC. Its translation is CASSLTYGETQYF. The entire variable domain, with the rest obtained from reference TRBV5-5 and TRBJ2-5, is as follows: DAGVTQSPTHLIKTRGQQVTLRCSPISGHKSVSWYQQVLGQGPQFIFQYYEKEERGRGNFPDRFSARQFPNYSSELNVNALLLGDSALYLCASSLTYGETQYFGPGTRLLVL.

The rearrangement joins TRBV6-6 to TRBJ2-4; perhaps TRBD1 as D (5 bases). The CDR3 length is 15 residues. Trimming removed 7 bases at V and 3 bases at J, with 16 bases between. Germline V gene lookup returns CDR1 MNHNY and CDR2 SVGAGI (reference sequence). CDR3 region: CASKGRREGKNIQYF. CDR3 coding DNA: TGTGCCAGCAAAGGTCGCAGGGAAGGCAAAAACATTCAGTACTTC.

J is TRBJ2-1 and V is TRBV19; 7 bases are a match to TRBD2. The CDR3 spans 12 residues. The germline V gene encodes CDR1 LNHDA and CDR2 SQIVND (reference sequence). After removal of 7 bases from V and 8 bases from J, the junction contained 5 bases not matched to a gene. The CDR3 region is CASTTAGYEQFF. For the CDR3, the DNA is TGTGCCAGTACCACAGCGGGGTATGAGCAGTTCTTC. The whole variable domain, remainder taken from reference TRBV19 and TRBJ2-1, is DGGITQSPKYLFRKEGQNVTLSCEQNLNHDAMYWYRQDPGQGLRLIYYSQIVNDFQKGDIAEGYSVSREKKESFPLTVTSAQKNPTAFYLCASTTAGYEQFFGPGTRLTVL.

The chain employs TRBV10-2 and TRBJ2-3; D is ambiguous. Trimming left V 6 bases short and J 0 bases short, with 7 bases between. The germline CDR1 and CDR2 sequences are WSHSY and SAAADI. The CDR3 loop spans 13 amino acids. CDR3 in DNA: TGCGCCAGCAGCTTGACTAGCACAGATACGCAGTATTTT. This sequence encodes CASSLTSTDTQYF.

Here the CDR3 reads CSVEDTGGPPGNTIYF. Written as DNA, the CDR3 is TGCAGCGTTGAAGACACAGGGGGCCCACCCGGAAACACCATATATTTT. The rearrangement uses TRBV29-1 and TRBJ1-3; 9 bases are a match to TRBD1. Germline CDR1 reads SQVTM; CDR2 reads ANQGSEA. V lost 0 bases, J lost 4 bases, and 7 bases stayed unmatched. The CDR3 consists of 16 residues.

The V gene is TRBV11-3, the J gene TRBJ2-3; D is uncertain. The CDR3 sequence is 12 residues long. Germline V gives CDR1 SGHNT, CDR2 YENEEA. V was shortened by 4 bases and J by 4 bases, with 6 bases between the two germline ends. The CDR3 sequence is CASSSSADTQYF. The CDR3 DNA is TGTGCCAGCAGCTCTTCCGCAGATACGCAGTATTTT.

This sequence joins TRBV15 and TRBJ1-1, with TRBD1 identical over 8 bases. The CDR3 totals 15 residues. Germline CDR1 LNHNV, CDR2 YYDKDF (reference sequence). The trim removed 0 bases at V and 4 bases at J, leaving 4 bases unmatched. The CDR3 DNA sequence: TGTGCCACCAGCAGAGACAGGGGGCAGAGCACTGAAGCTTTCTTT. It codes for CATSRDRGQSTEAFF.

The chain joins TRBV27 to TRBJ1-1; 9 bases are shared with TRBD1. The CDR3 is made up of 12 amino acids. Losses at the gene ends were 5 bases for V and 6 bases for J; bases not matched to a gene: 1. Germline CDR1 is MNHEY and CDR2 is SMNVEV (reference sequence). CDR3 in amino acids: CASSRQGAEAFF. For the CDR3, the DNA is TGTGCCAGCAGTCGACAGGGGGCTGAAGCTTTCTTT.

This clone was observed at least ten times. The sample contains more than one DNA sequence encoding this CDR3. The J gene is TRBJ2-7, the V gene TRBV7-2; D remains unclear. Germline CDR1 reads SGHTA; CDR2 reads FQGNSA. The CDR3 totals 12 residues. V was pared by 5 bases and J by 2 bases, with 7 bases between. CDR3 loop: CASSPWTYEQYF. The CDR3 region has the DNA TGTGCCAGCAGCCCGTGGACCTACGAGCAGTACTTC.